This T cell receptor beta chain was observed in a study of blood T cell repertoires in COVID-19. This CDR3 has 13 amino acids. The germline V gene has CDR1 SGHVS and CDR2 FQNEAQ. V was cut by 5 bases and J by 7 bases, with 12 bases left in between. In the study's own analysis: Using reference gene primer amplification, nucleated cell counts were estimated. TCRdb keeps only in-frame clones here, not all; method: immunoSEQ multiplex PCR. That table gives V, J and clone size, and the DNA gave D and trimming. Of under 250,000 clones in the sample, about four fifths were seen once. This sequence originates from a woman between 18 and 29 years old with acute or convalescent COVID-19. The V call is TRBV7-8, the J call TRBJ2-4, with D perhaps assigned TRBD1 or TRBD2 (5 bases each). The specimen sequenced was peripheral blood. The CDR3 DNA is TGTGCCAGCAGCCAGGGTGGAGGCAACATTCAGTACTTC. Protein sequence: CASSQGGGNIQYF.